This paragraph reports one T cell receptor (beta chain). What antigen it recognizes has not been identified. No much larger clone is present one base from it, and per-base qualities are unavailable. The CDR3 has 13 amino acids, counting the end cysteine and phenylalanine. Left in the record is the CDR3 DNA by itself, 39 bases read in frame from the first base. As encoded in the germline V gene (reference sequence), CDR1 is MNHNY while CDR2 is SVGAGI. V loses 2 bases of germline sequence and J loses 4 bases, and the interval between the two ends is 8 bases. The data stem from a study of T cell repertoires in cytomegalovirus infection (dated by TCRdb to 2018 to 2020). About the investigation overall: The HLA type of each donor mattered for the analysis, because public TCR beta signatures pointed to carriage of CMV infection along with the matching HLA type. What the work shows at the level of the full study, not this receptor alone: The ex vivo response was dominated by HLA-C-restricted CMV-specific TCR beta clonotypes, which also provided the single most frequent clonotype in two of eight donors. In both this cohort and an independent cohort of 300 to 450 donors, the cumulative frequency of public TCR beta family members distinguished carriers of CMV infection plus the relevant HLA type.

The instrument given in TCRdb is Illumina HiSeq 1500. TCRdb trimmed the raw reads at Q25, called clones with MiXCR and kept productive beta chains. Every distinct CDR3 protein forms one entry, paired with its most common genes and DNA. This sample gives about 740,000 distinct CDR3 sequences in total; 35% to 45% of them show up just once. 2.5% to 3.5% of the sample lies in the top ten. Source material: PBMCs. The chain couples TRBV6-6 to TRBJ1-2; no D gene is confidently identified. The source is a human donor in good health (CMV status not recorded). Some clones in this sample may be carry-over from other donors' samples. The sequenced DNA is TGTGCCAGCAGTTACGTAGTTCCCTATGGCTACACCTTC. Its protein is CASSYVVPYGYTF.